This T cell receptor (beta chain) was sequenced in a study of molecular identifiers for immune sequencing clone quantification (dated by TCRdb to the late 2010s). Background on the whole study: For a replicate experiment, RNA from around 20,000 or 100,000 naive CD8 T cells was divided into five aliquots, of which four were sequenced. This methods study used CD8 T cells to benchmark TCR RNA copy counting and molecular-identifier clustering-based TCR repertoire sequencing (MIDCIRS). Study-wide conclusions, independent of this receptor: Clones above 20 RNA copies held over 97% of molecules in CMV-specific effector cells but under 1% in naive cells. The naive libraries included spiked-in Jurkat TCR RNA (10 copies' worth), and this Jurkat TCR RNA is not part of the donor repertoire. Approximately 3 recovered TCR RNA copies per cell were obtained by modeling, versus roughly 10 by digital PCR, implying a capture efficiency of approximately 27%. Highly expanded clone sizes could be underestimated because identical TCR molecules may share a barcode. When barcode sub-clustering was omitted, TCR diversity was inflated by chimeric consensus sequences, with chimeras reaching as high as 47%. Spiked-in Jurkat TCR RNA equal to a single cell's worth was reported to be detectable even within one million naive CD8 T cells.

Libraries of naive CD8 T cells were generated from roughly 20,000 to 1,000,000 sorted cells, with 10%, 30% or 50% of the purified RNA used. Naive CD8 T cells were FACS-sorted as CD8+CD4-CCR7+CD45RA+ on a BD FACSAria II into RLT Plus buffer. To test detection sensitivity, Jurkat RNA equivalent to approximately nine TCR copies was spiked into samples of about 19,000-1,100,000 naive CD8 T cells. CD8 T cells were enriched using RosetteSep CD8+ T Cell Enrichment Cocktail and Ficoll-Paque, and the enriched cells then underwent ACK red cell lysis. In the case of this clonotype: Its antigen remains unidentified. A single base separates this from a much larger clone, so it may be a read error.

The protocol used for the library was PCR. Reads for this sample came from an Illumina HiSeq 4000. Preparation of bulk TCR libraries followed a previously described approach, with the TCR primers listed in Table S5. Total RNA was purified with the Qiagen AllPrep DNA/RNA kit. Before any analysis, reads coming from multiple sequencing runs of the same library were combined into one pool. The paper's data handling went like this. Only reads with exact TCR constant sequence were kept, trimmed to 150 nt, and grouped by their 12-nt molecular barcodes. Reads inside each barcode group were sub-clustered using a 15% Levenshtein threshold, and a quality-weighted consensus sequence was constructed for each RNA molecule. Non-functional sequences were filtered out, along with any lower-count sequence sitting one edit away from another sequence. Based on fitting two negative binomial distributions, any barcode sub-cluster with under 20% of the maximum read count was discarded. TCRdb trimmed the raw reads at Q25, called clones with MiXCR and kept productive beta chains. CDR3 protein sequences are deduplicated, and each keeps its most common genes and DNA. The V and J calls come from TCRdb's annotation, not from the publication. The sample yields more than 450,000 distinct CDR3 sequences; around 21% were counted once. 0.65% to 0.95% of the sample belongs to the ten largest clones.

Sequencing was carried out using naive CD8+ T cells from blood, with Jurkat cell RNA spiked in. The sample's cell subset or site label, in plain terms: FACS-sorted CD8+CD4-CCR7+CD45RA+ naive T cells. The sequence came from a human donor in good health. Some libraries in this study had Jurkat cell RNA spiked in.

The CDR3 region: CASSPGGFGRPQHF. The nucleotide sequence is TGTGCCAGCAGCCCAGGGGGCTTTGGTCGGCCCCAGCATTTT. The chain is made from TRBV7-9 and TRBJ1-5; 8 bases in the middle match TRBD1. In the germline V gene (reference sequence), CDR1 corresponds to SEHNR and CDR2 to FQNEAQ. From its cysteine to its phenylalanine, the CDR3 spans 14 amino acids. Kept here is only the CDR3 DNA, which spans 42 bases and is read in frame from base 1. Trimming accounts for 5 bases at V and 9 bases at J, while the number of junction bases matched to no gene is 9.